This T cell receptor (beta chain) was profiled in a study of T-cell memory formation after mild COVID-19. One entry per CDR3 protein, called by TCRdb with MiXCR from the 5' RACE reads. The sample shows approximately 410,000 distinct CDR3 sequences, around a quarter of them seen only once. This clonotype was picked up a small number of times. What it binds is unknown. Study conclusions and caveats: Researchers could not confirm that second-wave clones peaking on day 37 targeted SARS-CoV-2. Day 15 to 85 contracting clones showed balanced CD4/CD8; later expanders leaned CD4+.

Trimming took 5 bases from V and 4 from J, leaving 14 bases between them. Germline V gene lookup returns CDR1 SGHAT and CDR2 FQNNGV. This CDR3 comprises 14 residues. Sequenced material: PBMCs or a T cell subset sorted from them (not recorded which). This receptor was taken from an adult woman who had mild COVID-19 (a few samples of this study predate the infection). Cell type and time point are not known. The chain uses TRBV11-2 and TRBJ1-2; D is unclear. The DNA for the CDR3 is TGTGCCAGCAGCCCGGGGTCTCGGGGCTATGGCTACACCTTC. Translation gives CASSPGSRGYGYTF.